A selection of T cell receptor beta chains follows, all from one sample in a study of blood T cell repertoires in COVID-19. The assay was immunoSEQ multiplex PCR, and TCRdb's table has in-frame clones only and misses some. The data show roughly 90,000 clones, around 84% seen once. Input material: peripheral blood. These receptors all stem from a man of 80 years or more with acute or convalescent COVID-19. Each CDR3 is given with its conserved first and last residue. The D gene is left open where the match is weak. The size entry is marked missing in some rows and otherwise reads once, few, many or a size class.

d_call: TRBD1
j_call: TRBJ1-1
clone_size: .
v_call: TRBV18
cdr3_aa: CASSTRQGQNTEAFF
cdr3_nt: TGTGCCAGCTCAACTAGACAGGGTCAGAACACTGAAGCTTTCTTT

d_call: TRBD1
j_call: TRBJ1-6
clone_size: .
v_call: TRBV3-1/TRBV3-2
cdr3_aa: CASSLPGGQGNSPLHF
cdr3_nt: TGTGCCAGCAGCCTACCCGGGGGACAGGGGAATTCACCCCTCCACTTT

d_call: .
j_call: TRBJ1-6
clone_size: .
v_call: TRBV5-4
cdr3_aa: CASSLAKGESSPLHF
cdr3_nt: TGTGCCAGCAGCTTGGCCAAGGGGGAGTCCTCACCCCTCCACTTT

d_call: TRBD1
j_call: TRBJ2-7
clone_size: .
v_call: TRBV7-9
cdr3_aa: CASSLVVGQGPYEQYF
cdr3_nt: TGTGCCAGCAGCTTGGTCGTAGGACAGGGGCCCTACGAGCAGTACTTC

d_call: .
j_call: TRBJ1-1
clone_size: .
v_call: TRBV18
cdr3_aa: CASSRANTEAFF
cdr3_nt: TGTGCCAGCTCACGGGCCAACACTGAAGCTTTCTTT

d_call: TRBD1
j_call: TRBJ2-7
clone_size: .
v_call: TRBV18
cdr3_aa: CASSRSDRGYEQYF
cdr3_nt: TGTGCCAGCTCACGGTCGGACAGGGGCTACGAGCAGTACTTC

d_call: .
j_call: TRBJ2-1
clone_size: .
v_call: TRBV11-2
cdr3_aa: CASSLNPSFSYNEQFF
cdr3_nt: TGTGCCAGCAGCTTAAACCCAAGCTTCTCCTACAATGAGCAGTTCTTC

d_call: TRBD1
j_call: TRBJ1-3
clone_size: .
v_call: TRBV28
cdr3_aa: CASSSATGVGNTIYF
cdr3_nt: TGTGCCAGCAGTTCCGCGACAGGGGTTGGAAACACCATATATTTT

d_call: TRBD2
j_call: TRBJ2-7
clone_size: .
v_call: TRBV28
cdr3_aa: CASSPMGGYEQYF
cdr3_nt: TGTGCCAGCAGTCCCATGGGGGGGTACGAGCAGTACTTC

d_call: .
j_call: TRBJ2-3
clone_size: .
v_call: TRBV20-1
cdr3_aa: CSAPSPDTQYF
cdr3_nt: TGCAGTGCTCCTTCCCCCGATACGCAGTATTTT

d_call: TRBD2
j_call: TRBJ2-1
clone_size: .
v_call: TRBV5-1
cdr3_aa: CASSFSSGKSSNEQFF
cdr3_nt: TGCGCCAGCAGCTTCTCTAGCGGGAAATCATCCAATGAGCAGTTCTTC

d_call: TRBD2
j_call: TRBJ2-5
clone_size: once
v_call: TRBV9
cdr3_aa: CASSILAGRETQYF
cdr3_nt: TGTGCCAGCAGCATTCTAGCGGGAAGGGAGACCCAGTACTTC

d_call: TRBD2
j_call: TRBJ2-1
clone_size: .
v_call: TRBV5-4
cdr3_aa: CASSLGWTSGSNEQFF
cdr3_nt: TGTGCCAGCAGCTTGGGGTGGACTAGCGGGAGCAATGAGCAGTTCTTC

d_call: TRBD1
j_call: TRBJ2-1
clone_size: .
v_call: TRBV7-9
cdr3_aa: CASSRGTGFDEQFF
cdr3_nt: TGTGCCAGCAGCCGGGGGACAGGGTTCGATGAGCAGTTCTTC

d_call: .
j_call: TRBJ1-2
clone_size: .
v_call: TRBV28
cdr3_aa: CASSLVQIYGYTF
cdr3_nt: TGTGCCAGCAGTTTAGTACAGATCTATGGCTACACCTTC

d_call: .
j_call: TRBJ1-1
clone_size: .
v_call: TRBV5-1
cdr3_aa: CASSLEGSNTEAFF
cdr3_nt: TGCGCCAGCAGCTTGGAGGGGTCGAACACTGAAGCTTTCTTT

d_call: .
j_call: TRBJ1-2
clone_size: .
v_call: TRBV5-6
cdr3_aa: CASSPRAGGLRGYTF
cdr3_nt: TGTGCCAGCAGCCCCCGGGCCGGGGGGCTACGGGGCTACACCTTC

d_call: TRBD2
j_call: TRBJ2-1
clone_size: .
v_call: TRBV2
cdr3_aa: CASGAGGSDEQFF
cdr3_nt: TGTGCCAGCGGAGCGGGAGGATCGGATGAGCAGTTCTTC

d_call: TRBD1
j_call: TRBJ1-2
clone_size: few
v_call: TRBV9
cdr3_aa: CASSGTGGYGYTF
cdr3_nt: TGTGCCAGCAGTGGTACAGGGGGCTATGGCTACACCTTC

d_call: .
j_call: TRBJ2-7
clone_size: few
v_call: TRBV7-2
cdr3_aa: CASSLGLGTEQYF
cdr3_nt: TGTGCCAGCAGCTTAGGGCTAGGCACCGAGCAGTACTTC

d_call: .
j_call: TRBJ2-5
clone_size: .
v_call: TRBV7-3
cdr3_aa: CASSPWGSPGETQYF
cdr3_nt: TGTGCCAGCAGCCCCTGGGGCAGCCCGGGAGAGACCCAGTACTTC

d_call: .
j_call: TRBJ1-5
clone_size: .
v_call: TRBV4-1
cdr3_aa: CASSHPEASSNQPQHF
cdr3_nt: TGCGCCAGCAGCCACCCCGAGGCATCTAGCAATCAGCCCCAGCATTTT

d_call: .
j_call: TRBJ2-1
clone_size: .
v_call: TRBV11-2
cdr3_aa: CASSLGSASNEQFF
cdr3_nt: TGTGCCAGCAGCTTAGGTTCCGCGAGCAATGAGCAGTTCTTC

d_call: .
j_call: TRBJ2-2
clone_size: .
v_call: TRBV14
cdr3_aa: CASSITGELFF
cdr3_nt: TGTGCCAGCTCTATCACCGGGGAGCTGTTTTTT

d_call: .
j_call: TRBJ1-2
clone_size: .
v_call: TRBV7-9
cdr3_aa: CASGWTRDGYTF
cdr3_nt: TGTGCCAGCGGATGGACACGGGATGGCTACACCTTC

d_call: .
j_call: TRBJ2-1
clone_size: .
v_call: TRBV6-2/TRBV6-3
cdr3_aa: CASSYPQGHVRYNEQFF
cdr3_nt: TGTGCCAGCAGTTACCCGCAGGGACACGTCCGCTACAATGAGCAGTTCTTC

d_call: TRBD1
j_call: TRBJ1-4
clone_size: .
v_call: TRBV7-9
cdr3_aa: CASRPHSGTGNEKLFF
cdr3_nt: TGTGCCAGCAGACCTCACTCCGGGACAGGGAATGAAAAACTGTTTTTT

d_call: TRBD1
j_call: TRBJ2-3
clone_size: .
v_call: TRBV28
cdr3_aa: CASSSAWQGASDTQYF
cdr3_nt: TGTGCCAGCAGTTCGGCCTGGCAGGGGGCTTCAGATACGCAGTATTTT

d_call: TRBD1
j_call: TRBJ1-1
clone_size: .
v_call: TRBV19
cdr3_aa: CASSIYLWDRGNTEAFF
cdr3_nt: TGTGCCAGTAGTATATATCTTTGGGACAGGGGGAACACTGAAGCTTTCTTT

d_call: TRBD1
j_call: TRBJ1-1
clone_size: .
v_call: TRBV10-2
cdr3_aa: CASSGQGGTEAFF
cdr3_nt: TGCGCCAGCAGCGGACAGGGCGGAACTGAAGCTTTCTTT

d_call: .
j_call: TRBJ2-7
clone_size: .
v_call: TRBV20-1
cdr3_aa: CSASKVGGRDTYEQYF
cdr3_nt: TGCAGTGCTAGTAAAGTCGGGGGGCGGGATACCTACGAGCAGTACTTC

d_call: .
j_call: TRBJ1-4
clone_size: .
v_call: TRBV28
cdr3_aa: CASREGTWGWEKLFF
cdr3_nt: TGTGCCAGCAGAGAAGGGACTTGGGGGTGGGAAAAACTGTTTTTT

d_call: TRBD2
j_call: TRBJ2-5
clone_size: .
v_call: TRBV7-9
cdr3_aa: CASSLVAGGETQYF
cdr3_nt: TGTGCCAGCAGCTTAGTAGCGGGTGGGGAGACCCAGTACTTC

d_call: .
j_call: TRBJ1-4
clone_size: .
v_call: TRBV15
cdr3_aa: CATSRDQGYGNEKLFF
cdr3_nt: TGTGCCACCAGCAGAGATCAGGGGTACGGTAATGAAAAACTGTTTTTT

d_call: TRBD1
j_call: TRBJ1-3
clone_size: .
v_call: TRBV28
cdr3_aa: CASSLFGTGLNTIYF
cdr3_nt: TGTGCCAGCAGTTTATTTGGGACAGGTCTAAACACCATATATTTT

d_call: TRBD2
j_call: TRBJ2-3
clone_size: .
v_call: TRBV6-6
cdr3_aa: CASSHPTSGTASTDTQYF
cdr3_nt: TGTGCCAGCAGTCACCCGACTAGCGGGACGGCTAGCACAGATACGCAGTATTTT

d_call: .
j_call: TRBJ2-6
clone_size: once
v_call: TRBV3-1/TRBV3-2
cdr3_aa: CASSQETAGFSSGANVLTF
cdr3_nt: TGTGCCAGCAGCCAAGAAACCGCGGGCTTTAGCTCTGGGGCCAACGTCCTGACTTTC

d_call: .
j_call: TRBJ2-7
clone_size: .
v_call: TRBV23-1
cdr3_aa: CASSQRPPAGWAYEQYF
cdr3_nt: TGCGCCAGCAGTCAACGACCCCCGGCGGGATGGGCCTACGAGCAGTACTTC

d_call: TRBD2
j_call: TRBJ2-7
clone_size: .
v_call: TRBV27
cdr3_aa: CASSLLLSGRQDEQYF
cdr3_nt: TGTGCCAGCAGTCTGCTCCTTAGCGGGAGGCAGGACGAGCAGTACTTC

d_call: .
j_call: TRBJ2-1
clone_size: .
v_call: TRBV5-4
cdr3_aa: CASSLELADQFF
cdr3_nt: TGTGCCAGCAGCTTGGAATTAGCCGACCAGTTCTTC

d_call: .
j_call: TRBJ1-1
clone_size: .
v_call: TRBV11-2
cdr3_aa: CASSPAGGYTEAFF
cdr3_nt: TGTGCCAGCAGCCCCGCGGGTGGGTACACTGAAGCTTTCTTT

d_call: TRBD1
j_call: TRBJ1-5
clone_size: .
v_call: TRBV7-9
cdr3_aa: CASSLTRTGGPNQPQHF
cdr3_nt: TGTGCCAGCAGCCTTACACGGACAGGGGGCCCGAATCAGCCCCAGCATTTT

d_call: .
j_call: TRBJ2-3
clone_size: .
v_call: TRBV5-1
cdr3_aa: CASSPSGGQGGDTQYF
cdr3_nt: TGCGCCAGCAGCCCGAGCGGGGGACAGGGAGGAGATACGCAGTATTTT

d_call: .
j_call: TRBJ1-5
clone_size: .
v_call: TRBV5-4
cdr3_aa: CASSHNPNQPQHF
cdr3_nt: TGTGCCAGCAGCCACAACCCCAATCAGCCCCAGCATTTT

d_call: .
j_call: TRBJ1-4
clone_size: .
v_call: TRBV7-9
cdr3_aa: CASRSTGEPTNEKLFF
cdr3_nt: TGTGCCAGCCGATCGACCGGGGAACCGACTAATGAAAAACTGTTTTTT

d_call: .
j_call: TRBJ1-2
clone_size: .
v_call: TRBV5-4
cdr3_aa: CASSMPVNYGYTF
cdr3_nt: TGTGCCAGCAGTATGCCAGTCAACTATGGCTACACCTTC

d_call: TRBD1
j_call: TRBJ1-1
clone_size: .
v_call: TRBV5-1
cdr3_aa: CASSNQGAGTEAFF
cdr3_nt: TGCGCCAGCAGCAATCAGGGGGCAGGAACTGAAGCTTTCTTT

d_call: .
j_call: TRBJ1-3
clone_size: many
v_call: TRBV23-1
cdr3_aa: CASSQVSLWGVATGNTIYF
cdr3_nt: TGCGCCAGCAGTCAAGTTTCCCTGTGGGGGGTCGCTACCGGAAACACCATATATTTT

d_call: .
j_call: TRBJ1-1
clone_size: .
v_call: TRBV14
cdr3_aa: CASSQEDSYATEAFF
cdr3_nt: TGTGCCAGCAGCCAAGAGGACTCCTACGCCACTGAAGCTTTCTTT

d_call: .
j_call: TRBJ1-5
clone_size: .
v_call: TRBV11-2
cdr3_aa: CASSLAGGAANQPQHF
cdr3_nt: TGTGCCAGCAGCTTAGCGGGGGGCGCCGCCAATCAGCCCCAGCATTTT

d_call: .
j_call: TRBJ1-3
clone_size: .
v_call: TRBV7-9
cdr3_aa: CASSRTPGGPRNTIYF
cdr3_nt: TGTGCCAGCAGCCGCACCCCGGGAGGACCCAGAAACACCATATATTTT

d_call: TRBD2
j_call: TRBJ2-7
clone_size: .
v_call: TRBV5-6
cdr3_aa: CASSLARLAGVEQYF
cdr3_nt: TGTGCCAGCAGCTTGGCGCGGCTAGCGGGAGTTGAGCAGTACTTC

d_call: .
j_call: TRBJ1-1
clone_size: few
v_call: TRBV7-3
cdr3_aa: CASSLESGPSAAFF
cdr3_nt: TGTGCCAGCAGCTTAGAATCGGGTCCCTCAGCGGCTTTCTTT